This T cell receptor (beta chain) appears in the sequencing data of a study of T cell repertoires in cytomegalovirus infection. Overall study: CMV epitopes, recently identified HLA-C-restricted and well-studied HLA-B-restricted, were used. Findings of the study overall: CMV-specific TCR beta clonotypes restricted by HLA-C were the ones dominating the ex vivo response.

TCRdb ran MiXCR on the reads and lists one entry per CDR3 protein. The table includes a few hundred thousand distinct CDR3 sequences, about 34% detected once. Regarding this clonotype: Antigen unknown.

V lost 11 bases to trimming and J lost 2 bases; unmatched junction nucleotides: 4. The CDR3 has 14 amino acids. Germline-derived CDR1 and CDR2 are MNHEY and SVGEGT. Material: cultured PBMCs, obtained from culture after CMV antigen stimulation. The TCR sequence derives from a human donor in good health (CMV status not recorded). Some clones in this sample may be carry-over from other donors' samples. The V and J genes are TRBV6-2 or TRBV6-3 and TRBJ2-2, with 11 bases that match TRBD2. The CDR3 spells CASTSGRNTGELFF. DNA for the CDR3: TGTGCCTCTACTAGCGGGAGAAACACCGGGGAGCTGTTTTTT.